Listed here is a single T cell receptor (beta chain). The source of the sample is a study of blood T cell repertoires in COVID-19. Study details: Researchers got acute and convalescent COVID-19 samples from the United States, Italy and Spain. The cDNA or gDNA used as material had been derived from T cells, B-cell-depleted T cells, or PBMCs.

Under the authors' procedure: For nucleated cells, counts were estimated from reference gene primer amplification. The data were produced by immunoSEQ multiplex PCR, yet TCRdb's version contains in-frame clones alone and is incomplete. V and J calls and clone size come straight from that table; D and trimming were deduced from the DNA. The data show 100,000 to 150,000 clones, 80% seen once. The CDR3 totals 15 residues. Trimming shortened V by 5 bases and J by 1 base, and 14 bases separated the two germline ends. Per the germline V gene, CDR1 is MNHEY and CDR2 is SVGEGT. The sequence was collected from a human donor in a cohort sampled during active COVID-19. V usage is TRBV6-2 or TRBV6-3 and J usage is TRBJ1-1, with D perhaps TRBD1 (5 bases). Sequencing was done on a sample of peripheral blood. CDR3: CASSPIQGANTEAFF. In nucleotides, the CDR3 is TGTGCCAGCAGTCCCATCCAGGGTGCGAACACTGAAGCTTTCTTT.